This TCR beta chain stems from a study of cytomegalovirus exposure and HLA in healthy donors. About the research overall: Earlier sequencing of 150 million to 200 million T cells yielded approximately 100 million unique TCR beta sequences. General study results and limits: The sole available immune exposure information was CMV serostatus. Many donors carried some public TCRs, although rarity characterized most TCR sequences. The study recorded more than 150 TCR beta chains that were cytomegalovirus-associated.

Vbeta (60) and Jbeta (13) primers were used in the PCR. Clones were read by immunoSEQ multiplex PCR, and TCRdb kept only the in-frame ones, dropping some. The table records about 120,000 clones, 75% to 80% of them present only once. Note on this clone: As yet, its antigen is unknown.

The sequenced sample was PBMCs. The TCR comes from a woman aged 40 to 50 in good health and CMV-seropositive.

CDR3 amino acids: CASRLLFEQYF. For the CDR3, the DNA is TGTGCCAGCAGGTTACTGTTCGAGCAGTACTTC. The chain links TRBV28 to TRBJ2-7; no firm D call. From germline, CDR1 is MDHEN and CDR2 SYDVKM. CDR3 length: 11 amino acids. V dropped 6 bases and J dropped 6 bases, with 9 bases sitting between them.